This TCR beta chain is from a study of T cells in Graves' hyperthyroidism and ophthalmopathy. This CDR3 contains 16 residues. Germline V gene lookup returns CDR1 DFQATT and CDR2 SNEGSKA (reference sequence). The table lists this clonotype with many counts. Amplified regions were TCR beta CDR3 sequences from RNA transcripts. The TCR CDR3 was amplified in a first-round RT-PCR using the HTBI primer set. TCRdb reprocessed the multiplex PCR reads via MiXCR and lists one record per CDR3 protein. The sample includes around 400,000 distinct CDR3 sequences, approximately 16% of them seen just once. This chain links TRBV20-1 with TRBJ2-1; 9 bases are a match to TRBD2. This TCR was sampled from an older woman with Graves' ophthalmopathy. The sequenced sample consisted of blood. The CDR3 bases are TGCAGAGTCGAGGGCGGGAGGGATACATCCTACAATGAGCAGTTCTTC. Amino acid sequence: CRVEGGRDTSYNEQFF.